The clone carrying this T cell receptor beta chain was seen many times. Its antigen is currently unknown. This sample is drawn from a study of regulatory T cells in long-lasting Graves disease. The study, taken as a whole, reports: Persistent Graves' patients showed less TCR diversity than newly diagnosed patients showed.

The time point is: newly diagnosed GD, antithyroid drugs for less than 3 months. The authors made the TCR library using RNA they extracted from PBMCs. HTBI primers from iRepertoire and Arm-PCR of CDR3 regions yielded the TCR beta libraries. One entry per CDR3 protein, called by TCRdb with MiXCR from the multiplex PCR reads. The sample records roughly 420,000 distinct CDR3 sequences, roughly 15% being singletons. The CDR3 consists of 14 residues. V lost 4 bases and J lost 2, with 12 bases in between. Germline V gene sequence: CDR1 SNHLY, CDR2 FYNNEI. A further study also used this sample, focusing on T cells in Graves' hyperthyroidism and ophthalmopathy. As that report states: Patients showing uncontrolled infection, other autoimmune disease, pregnancy or lactation were ineligible. Clinical symptoms, serum thyroxine, TRAb, thyroid ultrasound and orbital computed tomography established diagnosis. An initial round of RT-PCR targeting the TCR CDR3 relied on the HTBI primer set.

This specimen was peripheral blood mononuclear cells (PBMCs), taken at new diagnosis, from a patient treated with antithyroid drugs. The chain links TRBV2 to TRBJ2-7; D remains unclear. This receptor was identified in a young woman with Graves disease. This CDR3 reads CASSGRRAPYEQYF. The CDR3, as DNA: TGTGCCAGCAGTGGACGGCGAGCCCCCTACGAGCAGTACTTC.